These 11 T cell receptor beta chains were sequenced from one sample in a study of shared clonotypes between healthy human individuals. Data came from immunoSEQ multiplex PCR; TCRdb stores just in-frame clones and leaves some out. Here the sample spans millions of clones, less than 95% being singletons. Naive CD8 cells lacked CD45RO and underwent positive selection for CCR7, leaving out terminally differentiated effector memory CD45RA+ cells. The sequenced sample consisted of naive CD8+ T cells sorted from blood. The receptor set was obtained from a man aged 18 to 30 in good health.

The rearrangement joins TRBV7-2 to TRBJ1-2; TRBD1 is a possible D gene (6 bases). The CDR3 consists of 14 residues. Germline loops: CDR1 SGHTA, CDR2 FQGNSA. V was trimmed by 8 bases and J by 7 bases, leaving 20 bases between them. CDR3 amino acids: CASWPGQSSGGYTF. The CDR3 nucleotides read TGTGCCAGCTGGCCCGGACAGTCATCTGGTGGCTACACCTTC. The whole variable domain, remainder taken from reference TRBV7-2 and TRBJ1-2, is GAGVSQSPSNKVTEKGKDVELRCDPISGHTALYWYRQSLGQGLEFLIYFQGNSAPDKSGLPSDRFSAERTGGSVSTLTIQRTQQEDSAVYLCASWPGQSSGGYTFGSGTRLTVV.

The J gene is TRBJ1-2, the V gene TRBV27, with D maybe TRBD1 (6 bases). Germline assignment: CDR1 MNHEY and CDR2 SMNVEV (reference sequence). This CDR3 comprises 13 residues. V lost 2 bases, J lost 5 bases, and 9 bases lay in between. The CDR3: CASSLQGWYGYTF. The CDR3 coding sequence is TGTGCCAGCAGTTTACAGGGGTGGTATGGCTACACCTTC.

The rearrangement joins TRBV7-3 to TRBJ2-3, with D tentatively TRBD2 (5 bases). V lost 5 bases to trimming and J lost 2 bases, with 14 bases between them. CDR3 size: 15 residues. Germline V gene data show CDR1 as SGHTA and CDR2 as FQGTGA. CDR3 sequence (DNA): TGTGCCAGCAGCCAAAGCGGACCTTTCACAGATACGCAGTATTTT. Translating it yields CASSQSGPFTDTQYF.

The genes are TRBV19 and TRBJ1-4; D perhaps matches TRBD1 (5 bases). V lost 6 bases and J 0 bases, leaving 20 bases between the germline ends. The CDR3 extends over 18 amino acids. Germline V gene sequence: CDR1 LNHDA, CDR2 SQIVND (reference sequence). Written as DNA, the CDR3 is TGTGCCAGTAGGTCGTCCCGGGACGGATTTGCAACTAATGAAAAACTGTTTTTT. This encodes CASRSSRDGFATNEKLFF. Full variable domain (missing parts from reference TRBV19 and TRBJ1-4): DGGITQSPKYLFRKEGQNVTLSCEQNLNHDAMYWYRQDPGQGLRLIYYSQIVNDFQKGDIAEGYSVSREKKESFPLTVTSAQKNPTAFYLCASRSSRDGFATNEKLFFGSGTQLSVL.

Comments on this clone: Different DNA sequences within this sample yield the same CDR3. This chain connects TRBV6-1 to TRBJ2-7; the match to TRBD2 covers 13 bases. The CDR3 loop spans 14 amino acids. Trimming at V came to 4 bases and at J to 3 bases, leaving 0 bases not matched to a gene. Germline V gives CDR1 MNHNS, CDR2 SASEGT. The CDR3 here is CASSGTSGSYEQYF. CDR3 sequence (DNA): TGTGCCAGCAGTGGGACTAGCGGGAGCTACGAGCAGTACTTC.

This clone was observed a single time. The V gene is TRBV11-2, the J gene TRBJ1-2; TRBD1 matches at 7 bases. This CDR3 region has 14 residues. CDR1 and CDR2 from the germline V gene are SGHAT and FQNNGV. V shed 5 bases and J 3 bases; nucleotides not matched to a gene: 6. CDR3 sequence (DNA): TGTGCCAGCAGCCCCCCGACAGGGTACTATGGCTACACCTTC. It specifies CASSPPTGYYGYTF.

The V call is TRBV6-5, the J call TRBJ2-7; 8 nucleotides agree with TRBD2. From germline, CDR1 is MNHEY and CDR2 SVGAGI. After removal of 6 bases from V and 3 bases from J, the junction contained 4 bases not matched to a gene. This CDR3 spans 13 amino acids. DNA for the CDR3: TGTGCCAGCAGCGCCGGGACTAGCTACGAGCAGTACTTC. Encoded protein: CASSAGTSYEQYF.

The rearrangement joins TRBV13 to TRBJ2-7; 11 nucleotides agree with TRBD2. The J segment lost 3 bases and the V segment lost 5 bases, leaving 3 bases of the junction unmatched. Germline CDR1 reads PRHDT; CDR2 reads FYEKMQ (reference sequence). The CDR3 is 14 residues long. CDR3 protein: CASSGLAGNYEQYF. The CDR3, as DNA: TGTGCCAGCAGCGGACTAGCGGGTAACTACGAGCAGTACTTC.

The J gene is TRBJ1-6, the V gene TRBV7-9; no clear D gene. Trimming took 5 bases from V and 8 from J, leaving 16 bases between them. The CDR3 has 15 residues. The germline gives CDR1 SEHNR, CDR2 FQNEAQ (reference sequence). CDR3 nucleotides: TGTGCCAGCAGCACTCCCCCGGGATCTGATTCACCCCTCCACTTT. It is translated as CASSTPPGSDSPLHF. The whole variable domain, remainder taken from reference TRBV7-9 and TRBJ1-6, is DTGVSQNPRHKITKRGQNVTFRCDPISEHNRLYWYRQTLGQGPEFLTYFQNEAQLEKSRLLSDRFSAERPKGSFSTLEIQRTEQGDSAMYLCASSTPPGSDSPLHFGNGTRLTVT.

The chain employs TRBV7-6 and TRBJ2-7; 14 nucleotides match TRBD2. The CDR3 has 16 residues. The junction had 4 bases not matched to a gene; V was cut back by 4 bases and J by 2 bases. The V gene's germline CDR1 is SGHVS and CDR2 FNYEAQ. The CDR3 reads CASSSRLAGGPYEQYF. In DNA form, the CDR3 reads TGTGCCAGCAGCTCCAGACTAGCGGGGGGGCCCTACGAGCAGTACTTC.

J is TRBJ1-1 and V is TRBV5-6, with 7 bases aligning to TRBD1. Trimming at V came to 4 bases and at J to 6 bases, leaving 3 bases not matched to a gene. Looked up from germline, CDR1 is SGHDT and CDR2 is YYEEEE. There are 12 residues in the CDR3. CDR3 protein: CASSDQGAEAFF. In DNA form, the CDR3 reads TGTGCCAGCAGCGATCAGGGGGCTGAAGCTTTCTTT.